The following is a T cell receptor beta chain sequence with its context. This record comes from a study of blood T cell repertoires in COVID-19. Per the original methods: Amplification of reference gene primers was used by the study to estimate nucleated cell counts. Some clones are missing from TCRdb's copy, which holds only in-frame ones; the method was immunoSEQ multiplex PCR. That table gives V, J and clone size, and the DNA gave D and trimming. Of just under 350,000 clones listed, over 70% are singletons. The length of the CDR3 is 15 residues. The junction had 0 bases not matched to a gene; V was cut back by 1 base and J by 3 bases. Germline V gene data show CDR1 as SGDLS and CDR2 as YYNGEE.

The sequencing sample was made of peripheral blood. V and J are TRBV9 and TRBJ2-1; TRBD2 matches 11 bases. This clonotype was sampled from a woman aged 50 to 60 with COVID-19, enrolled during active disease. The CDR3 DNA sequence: TGTGCCAGCAGCGTACTAGCGGGAGGCTACAATGAGCAGTTCTTC. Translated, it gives CASSVLAGGYNEQFF.